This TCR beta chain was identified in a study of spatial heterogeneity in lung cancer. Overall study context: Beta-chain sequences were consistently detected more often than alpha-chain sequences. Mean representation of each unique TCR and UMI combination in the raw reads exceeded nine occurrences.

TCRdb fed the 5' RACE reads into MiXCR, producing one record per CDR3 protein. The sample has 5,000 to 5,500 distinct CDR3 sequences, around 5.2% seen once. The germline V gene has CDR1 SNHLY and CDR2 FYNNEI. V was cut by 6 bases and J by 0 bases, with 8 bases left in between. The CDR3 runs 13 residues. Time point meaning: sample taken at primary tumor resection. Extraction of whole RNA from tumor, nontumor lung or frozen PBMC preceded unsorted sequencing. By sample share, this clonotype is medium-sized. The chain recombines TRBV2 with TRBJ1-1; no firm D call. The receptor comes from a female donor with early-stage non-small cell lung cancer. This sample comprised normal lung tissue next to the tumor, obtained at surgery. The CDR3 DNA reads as TGTGCCAGCAGACTCGAATTGAACACTGAAGCTTTCTTT. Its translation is CASRLELNTEAFF.